Listed here are 25 T cell receptor beta chains from one sample, sequenced in a study of beta chain features in type 1 diabetes. The whole isolated RNA underwent reverse transcription, so sequencing captured expressed TCRB transcripts. The data were produced by immunoSEQ multiplex PCR, yet TCRdb's version contains in-frame clones alone and is incomplete. Here the sample spans about 320,000 clones, about 14% being singletons. The sample was central memory CD4+ T cells from blood. These receptors came from a man aged 30 to 45 in good health.

The CDR3 DNA is TGTGCCAGCAGCTTGGCCGGTGGGGGGGGAGAGACCCAGTACTTC. Translation: CASSLAGGGGETQYF. This chain joins TRBV5-4 and TRBJ2-5, with 7 bases fitting TRBD2. The trim removed 0 bases at V and 4 bases at J, leaving 6 bases unmatched. CDR1 is SGHNT, CDR2 YYREEE, per germline (reference sequence). The CDR3 totals 15 residues.

This clone was observed a few times. The V call is TRBV9, the J call TRBJ2-7; weak D call: TRBD1 (6 bases). The V gene's germline CDR1 is SGDLS and CDR2 YYNGEE. The CDR3 runs to 15 residues. Deletions cut 0 bases from V and 5 bases from J, with 15 bases between. For the CDR3, the DNA is TGTGCCAGCAGCGTAGGGGCTACAGGGCCTCACGAGCAGTACTTC. As protein: CASSVGATGPHEQYF.

This clone came up many times. The chain is built from TRBV4-1 and TRBJ1-2; TRBD1 aligns across 10 bases. Germline CDR1 MGHRA, CDR2 YSYEKL. The junction had 5 bases not matched to a gene; V was cut back by 4 bases and J by 3 bases. The CDR3 runs 15 residues. The CDR3 DNA reads as TGCGCCAGCAGCCGTTGGACAGGGGGAGACTATGGCTACACCTTC. Translating gives CASSRWTGGDYGYTF.

This chain joins TRBV27 and TRBJ1-2; unclear D gene. This CDR3 has 14 residues. Deletions cut 2 bases from V and 4 bases from J, with 11 bases between. Germline CDR1 reads MNHEY; CDR2 reads SMNVEV (reference sequence). As DNA, the CDR3 is TGTGCCAGCAGTTTAACGATCAAAGGCTATGGCTACACCTTC. Amino acids: CASSLTIKGYGYTF.

This chain links TRBV12-5 with TRBJ2-5, with no clear D. In germline, CDR1 is LGHNT, CDR2 FRNRAP. The CDR3 has 13 residues. With 2 bases removed from V and 5 bases from J, the gap between germline ends came to 9 bases. The chain's CDR3 is CASGLRFSETQYF. The CDR3 DNA is TGTGCTAGTGGTTTGCGGTTTTCGGAGACCCAGTACTTC.

This clone turned up a few times. This rearrangement joins TRBV30 to TRBJ1-4; possible D gene TRBD1, 5 bases. The CDR3 length is 14 residues. The V gene's germline CDR1 is GTSNPN and CDR2 SVGIG (reference sequence). Trimming removed 3 bases from V and 6 bases from J, with 14 bases in between. The DNA of the CDR3 is TGTGCCTGGAGAAAATTAGGGGTTGATGAAAAACTGTTTTTT. It is translated as CAWRKLGVDEKLFF.

The chain couples TRBV13 to TRBJ1-6; TRBD1 matches at 12 bases. This CDR3 comprises 18 residues. With 5 bases clipped from V and 6 bases from J, the junction kept 11 bases outside the gene matches. Germline V gives CDR1 PRHDT, CDR2 FYEKMQ (reference sequence). CDR3 DNA sequence: TGTGCCAGCAGCGCCCGGGACAGGGGGCTGCCTCTTAATTCACCCCTCCACTTT. Protein: CASSARDRGLPLNSPLHF.

V is TRBV18 and J is TRBJ1-1; D is possibly TRBD1 (6 bases). The CDR3 has 16 amino acids. Trimming stripped 1 base from V and 4 bases from J, with 16 bases between. Germline V gene data show CDR1 as KGHSH and CDR2 as LQKENI. The CDR3 region is CASSPQNRQVVTEAFF. As DNA, the CDR3 is TGTGCCAGCTCACCACAAAACCGACAGGTAGTCACTGAAGCTTTCTTT.

This clone has more than one count but fewer than ten. The V gene is TRBV10-3, the J gene TRBJ2-7; TRBD1 aligns across 9 bases. J was trimmed by 5 bases and V by 5 bases; bases with no gene match: 7. CDR1 is ENHRY, CDR2 SYGVKD, per germline. CDR3 size: 14 residues. CDR3 coding DNA: TGTGCCATCAGTAAGACAGGGGGTAATGACGAGCAGTACGTC. It codes for CAISKTGGNDEQYV.

This chain links TRBV27 with TRBJ1-2, with a weak D call TRBD1 (5 bases). The germline gives CDR1 MNHEY, CDR2 SMNVEV (reference sequence). The length of the CDR3 is 14 residues. Trimming cost V 2 bases and J 8 bases, with 15 bases left between them. In DNA form, the CDR3 reads TGTGCCAGCAGTTTAGGGGCGCAGAAGGGCGGCTACACCTTC. The encoded protein is CASSLGAQKGGYTF.

At least ten counts were recorded for this clone. This chain uses TRBV9 with TRBJ2-7; no clear D. The CDR3 loop spans 11 amino acids. V was shortened by 3 bases and J by 3 bases, with 4 bases between the two germline ends. CDR1 and CDR2 (germline): SGDLS, YYNGEE. Written as DNA, the CDR3 is TGTGCCAGCAGCGCATACTACGAGCAGTACTTC. Amino acid sequence: CASSAYYEQYF.

This chain links TRBV10-3 with TRBJ2-5, with D uncertain. Germline V gene lookup returns CDR1 ENHRY and CDR2 SYGVKD. With 2 bases removed from V and 7 bases from J, the gap between germline ends came to 14 bases. The CDR3 contains 14 residues. CDR3 residues: CAISENAPVGTQYF. The CDR3 DNA is TGTGCCATCAGTGAGAATGCTCCTGTAGGGACCCAGTACTTC.

This chain joins TRBV5-4 and TRBJ2-5, with D perhaps matching TRBD2 (6 bases). This CDR3 has 13 amino acids. The V gene lost 5 bases and the J gene lost 5 bases, with 13 bases spanning the gap. Germline V gene lookup returns CDR1 SGHNT and CDR2 YYREEE (reference sequence). In DNA, the CDR3 is TGTGCCAGCAGTCAGACTGGGGGGGAGACCCAGTACTTC. Translated, it gives CASSQTGGETQYF.

Worth noting for this clone: Distinct nucleotide sequences in the sample also encode this CDR3. V is TRBV6-1 and J is TRBJ1-1; a weak D match, TRBD1 (5 bases). Trimming removed 6 bases from V and 1 base from J, with 9 bases in between. Germline-derived CDR1 and CDR2 are MNHNS and SASEGT. This CDR3 is built from 13 residues. CDR3 amino acids: CASRRQSNTEAFF. The CDR3 DNA sequence: TGTGCCAGCAGACGACAGTCGAACACTGAAGCTTTCTTT.

This clone turned up a few times. The chain couples TRBV7-2 to TRBJ2-1; 7 positions match TRBD2. CDR3 size: 14 residues. Losses at the gene ends were 6 bases for V and 6 bases for J; bases not matched to a gene: 8. Germline assignment: CDR1 SGHTA and CDR2 FQGNSA. CDR3 in DNA: TGTGCCAGCAGATCAGCGGGATTCTTCAATGAGCAGTTCTTC. It specifies CASRSAGFFNEQFF.

Many counts were recorded for this clone. The chain combines TRBV29-1 with TRBJ1-1; D is unclear. V dropped 3 bases and J dropped 4 bases, with 12 bases sitting between them. The CDR3 spans 13 residues. Germline V lookup: CDR1 SQVTM, CDR2 ANQGSEA. The CDR3 sequence: CSVDYMGFTEAFF. CDR3 sequence (DNA): TGCAGCGTTGACTACATGGGGTTCACTGAAGCTTTCTTT.

This clone turned up a few times. At one end the junction does not follow the germline gene, possibly because of a read error. The V call is TRBV7-7, the J call TRBJ2-5; D perhaps matches TRBD2 (5 bases). The germline CDR1 and CDR2 sequences are SSHAT and FNYEAQ (reference sequence). This CDR3 is 15 amino acids long. The CDR3 here is CASSQEGLPGETQYF. The CDR3 region has the DNA TGTGCTAGCAGCCAAGAGGGCCTACCGGGGGAGACCCAGTACTTC.

This clone was found many times. V and J are TRBV2 and TRBJ2-1, with TRBD2 as a possible D gene (5 bases). Germline CDR1 is SNHLY and CDR2 is FYNNEI. The V and J ends lost 7 bases and 4 bases respectively, with 23 bases between them. This CDR3 is 17 amino acids long. This chain's CDR3 is CASTPLRAGQLYNEQFF. CDR3 in DNA: TGTGCCAGCACCCCCCTGCGGGCAGGTCAACTTTACAATGAGCAGTTCTTC.

This clone appeared a few times. V and J are TRBV4-1 and TRBJ1-2; the D is unclear. V was pared by 0 bases and J by 5 bases, with 16 bases between. The germline CDR1 and CDR2 sequences are MGHRA and YSYEKL. The CDR3 contains 16 residues. CDR3 in DNA: TGCGCCAGCAGCCAAGATCCCGTTTCAGGAGGGTATGGCTACACCTTC. Its protein product is CASSQDPVSGGYGYTF.

The rearrangement uses TRBV7-2 and TRBJ2-5; D unclear. In germline, CDR1 is SGHTA, CDR2 FQGNSA. V lost 5 bases, J lost 2 bases, and 9 bases lay in between. This CDR3 is 13 amino acids long. Here the CDR3 reads CASSPELQETQYF. CDR3 DNA sequence: TGTGCCAGCAGCCCCGAGTTGCAAGAGACCCAGTACTTC.

This chain connects TRBV11-2 to TRBJ2-1; D remains ambiguous. CDR3 length: 17 residues. Germline lookup yields CDR1 SGHAT and CDR2 FQNNGV. The V gene lost 1 base and the J gene lost 6 bases, with 19 bases spanning the gap. The CDR3 nucleotides read TGTGCCAGCAGCTTAGCCGTTTCGGAGTTTAGTAGCAATGAGCAGTTCTTC. Protein product: CASSLAVSEFSSNEQFF.

The genes are TRBV6-6 and TRBJ2-1; D uncertain. Deletions cut 5 bases from V and 10 bases from J, with 21 bases between. In germline, CDR1 is MNHNY, CDR2 SVGAGI (reference sequence). This CDR3 comprises 15 residues. The CDR3 region is CASSPSAAFSAEQFF. In DNA, the CDR3 is TGTGCCAGCAGTCCCTCGGCGGCCTTTTCGGCCGAGCAGTTCTTC.

The sample holds a few counts of this clone. This CDR3 reads CASSYQETQYF. CDR3 DNA sequence: TGTGCCAGCAGCTACCAAGAGACCCAGTACTTC. The genes are TRBV7-9 and TRBJ2-5; D call uncertain. The CDR3 spans 11 residues. CDR1 and CDR2 from the germline V gene are SEHNR and FQNEAQ (reference sequence). The germline V and J ends were trimmed by 4 bases and 0 bases, with 0 bases remaining between them. The full variable domain, with the rest looked up from reference TRBV7-9 and TRBJ2-5, is DTGVSQNPRHKITKRGQNVTFRCDPISEHNRLYWYRQTLGQGPEFLTYFQNEAQLEKSRLLSDRFSAERPKGSFSTLEIQRTEQGDSAMYLCASSYQETQYFGPGTRLLVL.

This chain connects TRBV6-6 to TRBJ1-2; D is perhaps TRBD1 (5 bases). This CDR3 region has 12 residues. V was trimmed by 5 bases and J by 6 bases, leaving 10 bases between them. Germline CDR1 and CDR2: MNHNY and SVGAGI (reference sequence). The CDR3, as DNA: TGTGCCAGCAGTCATCTCAGGGATGGCTACACCTTC. Its translation: CASSHLRDGYTF.

The J gene is TRBJ2-5, the V gene TRBV7-2, with D uncertain. Per the germline V gene, CDR1 is SGHTA and CDR2 is FQGNSA. This CDR3 has 14 residues. V lost 1 base to trimming and J lost 1 base, with 7 bases between them. CDR3 DNA sequence: TGTGCCAGCAGCTTAGGTCTCTTCCAAGAGACCCAGTACTTC. Encoded protein: CASSLGLFQETQYF.